One and the same sample provided the 11 T cell receptor beta chains below, sequenced in a study of cytomegalovirus exposure and HLA in healthy donors. PCR was performed using 60 Vbeta and 13 Jbeta primers. The protocol was immunoSEQ multiplex PCR, while the TCRdb copy is restricted to in-frame clones and leaves out a portion. Found here are 110,000 or so clones, 77% of them singletons; the top ten hold 4.5% to 6%. Sequences were obtained from PBMCs. The receptors originated from a man aged 18 to 30 in good health and CMV-seropositive.

The V gene is TRBV7-2, the J gene TRBJ2-1; the match to TRBD2 covers 10 bases. CDR3 size: 15 residues. Germline assignment: CDR1 SGHTA and CDR2 FQGNSA. J was trimmed by 8 bases and V by 5 bases; bases with no gene match: 9. CDR3 protein: CASSPHPGLADEQFF. For the CDR3, the DNA is TGTGCCAGCAGCCCACATCCCGGACTAGCGGATGAGCAGTTCTTC.

This clone showed up just a few times. The chain has TRBV7-9 and TRBJ1-2; the match to TRBD1 covers 10 bases. V was clipped by 5 bases and J by 8 bases; unmatched bases: 8. Germline V gene lookup returns CDR1 SEHNR and CDR2 FQNEAQ (reference sequence). The CDR3 loop spans 14 amino acids. CDR3 DNA: TGTGCCAGCAGCCGGGGACAGGGGTTTTTAGGCTACACCTTC. It encodes CASSRGQGFLGYTF.

This chain links TRBV28 with TRBJ2-3; 7 bases align to TRBD1. Germline CDR1 and CDR2: MDHEN and SYDVKM. The CDR3 length is 17 residues. After removal of 7 bases from V and 5 bases from J, the junction contained 18 bases not matched to a gene. The CDR3 nucleotides read TGTGCCAGCATCCCAACAAGGGGGCCCGAGGGGAAAGATACGCAGTATTTT. The encoded protein is CASIPTRGPEGKDTQYF.

The rearrangement uses TRBV27 and TRBJ2-1; possibly TRBD2 for D (5 bases). The CDR3 is 17 residues long. Deletions cut 2 bases from V and 8 bases from J, with 22 bases between. The germline V gene encodes CDR1 MNHEY and CDR2 SMNVEV (reference sequence). DNA of the CDR3: TGTGCCAGCAGTTTACACTCAATGGACTCGGTTAGGGATGAGCAGTTCTTC. Residues: CASSLHSMDSVRDEQFF.

The chain employs TRBV9 and TRBJ2-3, with 8 positions matching TRBD1. The germline V gene encodes CDR1 SGDLS and CDR2 YYNGEE. V shed 0 bases, J shed 0 bases, and the junction held 3 bases outside the gene matches. This CDR3 comprises 16 residues. CDR3 in amino acids: CASSVEGQVSTDTQYF. The CDR3 bases are TGTGCCAGCAGCGTAGAGGGACAGGTTAGCACAGATACGCAGTATTTT.

The chain links TRBV6-5 to TRBJ1-2, with TRBD1 identical over 8 bases. The CDR3 runs to 15 residues. Trimming at V came to 0 bases and at J to 7 bases, leaving 7 bases not matched to a gene. Looked up from germline, CDR1 is MNHEY and CDR2 is SVGAGI. CDR3 sequence reads: CASSYSDRVTLGYTF. The CDR3 nucleotides are TGTGCCAGCAGTTACTCGGACAGGGTGACGCTTGGCTACACCTTC.

This chain connects TRBV6-5 to TRBJ1-2; D remains ambiguous. The CDR3 length is 16 residues. The V gene lost 0 bases and the J gene lost 7 bases, with 18 bases spanning the gap. The germline V gene has CDR1 MNHEY and CDR2 SVGAGI. The CDR3 loop is CASSYSTLAGLRGYTF. In DNA, the CDR3 is TGTGCCAGCAGTTACTCGACCCTCGCCGGGTTGCGTGGCTACACCTTC.

The rearrangement uses TRBV9 and TRBJ2-7; 7 nucleotides match TRBD1. V lost 3 bases and J lost 5; bases outside the gene matches: 11. The germline V gene encodes CDR1 SGDLS and CDR2 YYNGEE. The CDR3 loop spans 15 amino acids. The chain's CDR3 is CASSAWTGQRDEQYF. In nucleotides, the CDR3 is TGTGCCAGCAGCGCCTGGACAGGTCAAAGAGACGAGCAGTACTTC.

This clone has only one observation. J is TRBJ1-3 and V is TRBV5-6, with TRBD1 identical over 7 bases. This CDR3 contains 17 residues. Looked up from germline, CDR1 is SGHDT and CDR2 is YYEEEE. V lost 2 bases and J lost 3; bases outside the gene matches: 11. CDR3 sequence reads: CASSLPRDSRYGNTIYF. The CDR3 DNA sequence: TGTGCCAGCAGCTTACCTCGGGACAGCCGATATGGAAACACCATATATTTT.

In this sample, this clone turned up once. The chain is built from TRBV28 and TRBJ1-4; a possible D gene is TRBD1 (5 bases). The V end was cut by 8 bases, the J end by 5 bases, with 12 bases between. Germline lookup yields CDR1 MDHEN and CDR2 SYDVKM. The CDR3 length is 13 residues. The CDR3 reads CASETGLNEKLFF. In nucleotides, the CDR3 is TGTGCCAGCGAAACAGGTCTCAATGAAAAACTGTTTTTT.

The chain uses TRBV5-1 and TRBJ1-1, with D possibly TRBD1 on 6 matching bases. Germline V CDR1 and CDR2: SGHRS, YFSETQ. Trimming removed 0 bases at V and 12 bases at J, with 15 bases between. CDR3 length equals 13 residues. The CDR3 is CASSLVQDRETFF. Written as DNA, the CDR3 is TGCGCCAGCAGCTTGGTGCAGGACAGAGAAACTTTCTTT.